The 24 T cell receptor beta chains given below trace back to one sample, sequenced in a study of CD8 T cells in Susac syndrome. An input of roughly 0.45 to 1 ug of RNA was subjected to reverse transcription using random hexamers. TCRdb reprocessed the immunoSEQ multiplex PCR reads with MiXCR, giving one entry per CDR3 protein. Of approximately 130,000 distinct CDR3 sequences in the sample, under 95% were seen once. The sequencing sample was made of CD8+ T cells from PBMCs. These receptors were collected from a human donor with multiple sclerosis.

This clonotype showed up just once. For the CDR3, the DNA is TGTGCCAGCAGCCACGTCCTCCAAGAGACCCAGTACTTC. This codes for CASSHVLQETQYF. The genes are TRBV7-9 and TRBJ2-5; no definite D call. The V and J ends lost 5 bases and 1 base respectively, with 8 bases between them. The germline V gene encodes CDR1 SEHNR and CDR2 FQNEAQ (reference sequence). This CDR3 region has 13 residues.

This sequence joins TRBV29-1 and TRBJ1-1, with TRBD1 matching 8 bases. V trimming: 4 bases; J trimming: 4 bases; junction bases outside the gene matches: 5. Germline V gene lookup returns CDR1 SQVTM and CDR2 ANQGSEA. There are 13 residues in the CDR3. CDR3 coding DNA: TGCAGCGTTGGGCAGACAGGGGCCACTGAAGCTTTCTTT. It yields the protein CSVGQTGATEAFF. The complete variable domain, with remaining parts taken from reference TRBV29-1 and TRBJ1-1, reads SAVISQKPSRDICQRGTSLTIQCQVDSQVTMMFWYRQQPGQSLTLIATANQGSEATYESGFVIDKFPISRPNLTFSTLTVSNMSPEDSSIYLCSVGQTGATEAFFGQGTRLTVV.

This chain links TRBV6-2 or TRBV6-3 with TRBJ1-4; D gene ambiguous. Germline lookup yields CDR1 MNHEY and CDR2 SVGEGT. Between the trimmed V and J ends, which lost 6 bases and 8 bases, there was a span of 19 bases. The CDR3 loop spans 15 amino acids. The CDR3 coding sequence is TGTGCCAGCAGCCCAGCACGGGTCTACGGGGAAAAACTGTTTTTT. Translating gives CASSPARVYGEKLFF.

CDR3 residues: CSEKGQGRTEAFF. The DNA for the CDR3 is TGCAGCGAAAAGGGACAGGGGAGAACTGAAGCTTTCTTT. The rearrangement uses TRBV29-1 and TRBJ1-1, with 10 bases matching TRBD1. The CDR3 totals 13 residues. The germline V gene encodes CDR1 SQVTM and CDR2 ANQGSEA. V gave up 7 bases and J gave up 5 bases; unmatched junction bases: 7.

CDR3 protein: CASSVLGEETQYF. The CDR3 DNA is TGTGCCAGCAGCGTCTTGGGGGAAGAGACCCAGTACTTC. The rearrangement joins TRBV7-2 to TRBJ2-5, with D possibly being TRBD1 or TRBD2 (5 bases each). The germline V gene encodes CDR1 SGHTA and CDR2 FQGNSA. The CDR3 consists of 13 residues. Trimming took 5 bases from V and 3 from J, leaving 10 bases between them.

V gene TRBV21-1 combines with J gene TRBJ2-7; whether TRBD2, the table's D call, matches the DNA was not checked. TRBV21-1 is classified as a pseudogene. The CDR3 has 13 residues. The CDR3 DNA reads TGTGCCAGCCGGGGACTAGCGTGCTACGAGCAGTACTTC. Encoded protein: CASRGLACYEQYF.

This clonotype was seen just once. The chain uses TRBV28 and TRBJ2-1; the D is unclear. Germline V lookup: CDR1 MDHEN, CDR2 SYDVKM. Trimming left V 4 bases short and J 4 bases short, with 17 bases between. The CDR3 totals 16 residues. The CDR3: CASSSGSWAMYNEQFF. The CDR3 region has the DNA TGTGCCAGCAGTTCCGGATCGTGGGCGATGTACAATGAGCAGTTCTTC.

This clonotype has just one count. The rearrangement joins TRBV6-2 or TRBV6-3 to TRBJ2-2; TRBD2 aligns across 14 bases. Trimming removed 7 bases from V and 4 bases from J; junction bases left unmatched: 2. Germline V gene data show CDR1 as MNHEY and CDR2 as SVGEGT. The CDR3 is 15 amino acids. DNA of the CDR3: TGTGCCAGCACAGGACTAGCGGGAGGCACCGGGGAGCTGTTTTTT. Residues: CASTGLAGGTGELFF.

V and J are TRBV7-2 and TRBJ1-5, with TRBD1 matching over 7 bases. CDR1 is SGHTA, CDR2 FQGNSA, per germline. Trimming took 7 bases from V and 0 from J; bases not matched to a gene: 6. The CDR3 runs 15 residues. The CDR3 loop reads CASTTGDHSNQPQHF. The CDR3, as DNA: TGTGCCAGCACCACAGGGGACCATAGCAATCAGCCCCAGCATTTT.

This sequence joins TRBV15 and TRBJ2-2; tentative D call: TRBD2 (6 bases). The V gene's germline CDR1 is LNHNV and CDR2 YYDKDF (reference sequence). This CDR3 is built from 18 residues. V was cut by 2 bases and J by 3 bases, with 19 bases left in between. CDR3 in amino acids: CATSRNMEGGTDTGELFF. The CDR3 DNA follows: TGTGCCACCAGCAGAAATATGGAGGGAGGCACGGACACCGGGGAGCTGTTTTTT.

The rearrangement links TRBV4-2 to TRBJ1-1; D remains ambiguous. Trimming took 5 bases from V and 0 from J, leaving 10 bases between them. The CDR3 contains 14 residues. Germline CDR1 LGHNA, CDR2 YNFKEQ. The CDR3 region is CASSYNGMNTEAFF. In nucleotides, the CDR3 is TGTGCCAGCAGCTACAATGGTATGAACACTGAAGCTTTCTTT.

The chain couples TRBV6-5 to TRBJ1-1, with D perhaps matching TRBD1 (6 bases). CDR3 size: 14 residues. From germline, CDR1 is MNHEY and CDR2 SVGAGI. Trimming took off 4 bases at V and 0 bases at J, with 9 bases between the two ends. The CDR3 bases are TGTGCCAGCAGTTGGGGGCGGGTGAACACTGAAGCTTTCTTT. Amino acid sequence: CASSWGRVNTEAFF.

The V and J genes are TRBV29-1 and TRBJ2-7; TRBD1 aligns across 9 bases. In germline, CDR1 is SQVTM, CDR2 ANQGSEA. This CDR3 comprises 13 residues. V lost 7 bases, J lost 4 bases, and 8 bases stayed unmatched. As DNA, the CDR3 is TGCAGCGCGGGACAGGGCAATTATTACGAGCAGTACTTC. This translates into CSAGQGNYYEQYF.

The chain carries TRBV2 and TRBJ1-1, with D perhaps matching TRBD1 (5 bases). The CDR3 sequence is 14 residues long. V lost 1 base and J lost 7, with 13 bases in between. The germline V gene encodes CDR1 SNHLY and CDR2 FYNNEI. The CDR3 DNA follows: TGTGCCAGCAGTGAAGTCCCCAGGGCTGGTGAAGCTTTCTTT. Amino acid sequence: CASSEVPRAGEAFF.

This sequence joins TRBV5-6 and TRBJ1-5, with a weak D call TRBD1 (5 bases). The CDR3 runs to 15 residues. Germline V gives CDR1 SGHDT, CDR2 YYEEEE. The V and J ends lost 4 bases and 7 bases respectively, with 18 bases between them. This chain's CDR3 is CASSLGAGSGQPQHF. As DNA, the CDR3 is TGTGCCAGCAGCCTCGGGGCAGGGTCGGGGCAGCCCCAGCATTTT.

Here the CDR3 DNA reads TGCGCCAGCAGCTTGGCCAATTTTGCTGATGAGCAGTTCTTC. As protein: CASSLANFADEQFF. This chain joins TRBV5-1 and TRBJ2-1; D gene ambiguous. This CDR3 region has 14 residues. V shed 0 bases and J shed 8 bases, with 12 bases lying between them. CDR1 and CDR2 from the germline V gene are SGHRS and YFSETQ.

For the CDR3, the DNA is TGTGCCAGCAGTGAAAACGAACAGGAGGTCACCTACGAGCAGTACTTC. The encoded protein is CASSENEQEVTYEQYF. V is TRBV2 and J is TRBJ2-7, with D perhaps assigned TRBD1 or TRBD2 (5 bases each). Germline V gene lookup returns CDR1 SNHLY and CDR2 FYNNEI. V was pared by 2 bases and J by 2 bases, with 16 bases between. This CDR3 contains 16 residues.

The chain joins TRBV12-3 or TRBV12-4 to TRBJ2-1; 10 nucleotides line up with TRBD2. Unmatched junction bases numbered 9, after V lost 1 base and J lost 6 bases. The CDR3 contains 17 residues. This CDR3 reads CASSLESSGSIGNEQFF. CDR3 in DNA: TGTGCCAGCAGTTTAGAGTCTAGCGGGAGTATAGGCAATGAGCAGTTCTTC.

The rearrangement joins TRBV7-9 to TRBJ1-6, with D unresolved. The length of the CDR3 is 12 residues. The germline V and J ends were trimmed by 3 bases and 8 bases, with 5 bases remaining between them. From germline, CDR1 is SEHNR and CDR2 FQNEAQ (reference sequence). CDR3 nucleotide sequence: TGTGCCAGCAGCTTGATCGATTCACCCCTCCACTTT. This translates into CASSLIDSPLHF.

The chain joins TRBV6-2 or TRBV6-3 to TRBJ2-7; 7 bases align to TRBD1. CDR1 and CDR2 (germline): MNHEY, SVGEGT. V lost 6 bases and J lost 3; bases outside the gene matches: 8. The CDR3 is 14 residues long. The chain's CDR3 is CASSQDRRFYEQYF. The CDR3 DNA sequence: TGTGCCAGCAGCCAGGACAGGCGGTTCTACGAGCAGTACTTC.

The chain is built from TRBV28 and TRBJ1-1, with a tentative D call TRBD1 (5 bases). This CDR3 is built from 17 residues. Trimming cost V 3 bases and J 0 bases, with 17 bases left between them. In germline, CDR1 is MDHEN, CDR2 SYDVKM. The CDR3 region has the DNA TGTGCCAGCAGTTTGATCAGGGACGGGTCTCTGAACACTGAAGCTTTCTTT. This sequence encodes CASSLIRDGSLNTEAFF. Full variable domain (rest looked up from reference TRBV28 and TRBJ1-1): DVKVTQSSRYLVKRTGEKVFLECVQDMDHENMFWYRQDPGLGLRLIYFSYDVKMKEKGDIPEGYSVSREKKERFSLILESASTNQTSMYLCASSLIRDGSLNTEAFFGQGTRLTVV.

Here the CDR3 reads CASSTLFGEGPSYNEQFF. CDR3 nucleotides: TGTGCCAGCAGCACCTTATTCGGGGAGGGACCCTCTTACAATGAGCAGTTCTTC. The V and J genes are TRBV4-2 and TRBJ2-1, with TRBD2 matching 7 bases. The CDR3 spans 18 residues. The germline V gene has CDR1 LGHNA and CDR2 YNFKEQ. The V gene end was trimmed by 5 bases and the J gene end by 4 bases; junction bases not matched to a gene: 17.

The gene calls are TRBV4-3 and TRBJ2-3; 10 positions match TRBD1. CDR3 size: 17 residues. The V gene's germline CDR1 is LGHNA and CDR2 YSLEER. With 0 bases clipped from V and 7 bases from J, the junction kept 10 bases outside the gene matches. The CDR3 is CASSQDRGTGDLNTQYF. CDR3 coding DNA: TGCGCCAGCAGCCAAGATCGGGGGACAGGGGACTTGAATACGCAGTATTTT.

This chain joins TRBV6-2 or TRBV6-3 and TRBJ2-1; possible D gene TRBD2, 5 bases. Trimming stripped 2 bases from V and 6 bases from J, with 14 bases between. CDR3 length: 15 residues. Germline values: CDR1 MNHEY, CDR2 SVGEGT. CDR3 loop: CASSYPPRAFNEQFF. CDR3 DNA: TGTGCCAGCAGTTACCCCCCGCGGGCCTTCAATGAGCAGTTCTTC.